The table lists the clone carrying this T cell receptor beta chain with many counts. The antigen remains unidentified. Germline CDR1 and CDR2: DFQATT and SNEGSKA (reference sequence). Trimming left V 6 bases short and J 0 bases short, with 8 bases between. The CDR3 has 12 amino acids. This specimen belongs to a study of T cells in Graves' hyperthyroidism and ophthalmopathy. Study-wide findings and caveats: Before onset, ophthalmopathy was predicted by the model a median around 6 months earlier.

Using RNA transcripts as the source, TCR beta CDR3 regions were amplified. First-round RT-PCR of the TCR CDR3 relied on the HTBI primer set. Via MiXCR, TCRdb re-called the multiplex PCR reads, giving one row per CDR3 protein. The table has a few hundred thousand distinct CDR3 sequences, 15% to 19% seen once. Each patient was aged 18 to 65 and had newly diagnosed hyperthyroidism of under 2 months' duration. What was sequenced was blood. The chain carries TRBV20-1 and TRBJ1-2; D is possibly TRBD1 (5 bases). This receptor was obtained from a woman aged 18-29 years with Graves' hyperthyroidism. CDR3 sequence reads: CSAWDPNYGYTF. In DNA form, the CDR3 reads TGCAGTGCGTGGGACCCTAACTATGGCTACACCTTC.